The clone carrying this TCR beta chain was counted ten times or more. Antigen unknown. Overall study results and limits: Tumor-infiltrating Treg TCR alpha and beta sequences overlapped most with tumor naive CD4+ T cells, then blood naive.

TCRdb passed the 5' RACE reads through MiXCR, listing each CDR3 protein once. Of tens of thousands of distinct CDR3 sequences in the sample, 25% to 30% were seen once. The CDR3 length is 15 residues. V was cut by 6 bases and J by 0 bases, with 14 bases left in between. Germline-derived CDR1 and CDR2 are MNHNY and SVGAGI (reference sequence). Sequencing was done on a sample of naive CD4+ T cells sorted from blood. The subset: naive CD4+ T cells, CD4+CD45RA+CD25-. The chain is built from TRBV6-6 and TRBJ1-2; a weak D match, TRBD1 (6 bases). The sequence derives from a female donor with breast cancer. The CDR3 nucleotides read TGTGCCAGCAGACCTCAGGGGCCATCTAACTATGGCTACACCTTC. Translation: CASRPQGPSNYGYTF.